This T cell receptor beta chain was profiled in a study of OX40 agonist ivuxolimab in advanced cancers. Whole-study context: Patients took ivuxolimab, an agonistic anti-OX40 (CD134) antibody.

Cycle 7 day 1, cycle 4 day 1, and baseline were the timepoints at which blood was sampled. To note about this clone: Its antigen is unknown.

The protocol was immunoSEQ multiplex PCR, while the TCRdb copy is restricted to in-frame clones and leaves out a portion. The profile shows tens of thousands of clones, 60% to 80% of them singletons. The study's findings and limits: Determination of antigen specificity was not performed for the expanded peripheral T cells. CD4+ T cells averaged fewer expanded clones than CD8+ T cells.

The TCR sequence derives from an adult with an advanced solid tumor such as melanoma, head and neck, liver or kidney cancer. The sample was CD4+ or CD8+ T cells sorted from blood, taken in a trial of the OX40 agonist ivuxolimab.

CDR3 in amino acids: CSVASGRSYNEQFF. The CDR3 region has the DNA TGCAGCGTTGCTAGCGGGCGCTCCTACAATGAGCAGTTCTTC. This chain links TRBV29-1 with TRBJ2-1; 8 nucleotides align to TRBD2. V shed 4 bases and J 0 bases; nucleotides not matched to a gene: 2. This CDR3 comprises 14 residues. In germline, CDR1 is SQVTM, CDR2 ANQGSEA.